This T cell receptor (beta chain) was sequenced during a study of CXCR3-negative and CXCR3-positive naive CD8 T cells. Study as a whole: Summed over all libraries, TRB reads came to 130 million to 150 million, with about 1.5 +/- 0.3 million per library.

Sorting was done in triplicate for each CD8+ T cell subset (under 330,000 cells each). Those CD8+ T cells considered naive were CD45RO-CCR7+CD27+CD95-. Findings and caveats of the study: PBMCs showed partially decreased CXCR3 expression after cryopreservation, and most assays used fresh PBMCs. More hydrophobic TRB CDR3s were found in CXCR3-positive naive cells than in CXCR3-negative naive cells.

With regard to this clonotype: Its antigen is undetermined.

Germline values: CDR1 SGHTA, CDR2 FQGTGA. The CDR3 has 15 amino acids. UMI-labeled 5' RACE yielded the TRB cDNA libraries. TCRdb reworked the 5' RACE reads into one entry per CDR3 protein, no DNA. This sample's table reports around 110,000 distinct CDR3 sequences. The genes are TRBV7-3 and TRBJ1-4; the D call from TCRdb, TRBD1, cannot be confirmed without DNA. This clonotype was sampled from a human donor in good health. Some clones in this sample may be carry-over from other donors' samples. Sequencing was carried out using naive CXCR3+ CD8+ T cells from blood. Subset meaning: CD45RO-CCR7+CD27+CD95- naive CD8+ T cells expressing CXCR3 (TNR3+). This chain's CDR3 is CASSSSGTATEKLFF.